Each of the 31 T cell receptor beta chains below was sequenced from the same sample in a study of blood T cell repertoires in COVID-19. The data were produced by immunoSEQ multiplex PCR, yet TCRdb's version contains in-frame clones alone and is incomplete. The data show more than 150,000 clones, around 84% seen once. The sample taken for sequencing was peripheral blood. These receptor sequences come from a man under 40 with active or convalescent COVID-19.

The chain uses TRBV5-5 and TRBJ1-4, with TRBD1 matching over 8 bases. Germline V lookup: CDR1 SGHKS, CDR2 YYEKEE (reference sequence). The CDR3 is 15 residues long. The ends lost 3 bases at V and 7 bases at J; junction bases unmatched: 8. The CDR3 DNA reads as TGTGCCAGCAGCTCGCAGGGGGCGCCGGGTGAAAAACTGTTTTTT. Translating it yields CASSSQGAPGEKLFF.

On this clone itself: This same CDR3 is encoded by further DNA sequences in the sample. CDR3 DNA sequence: TGCGCCAGCAGCTCCGGTACAGGGAGCACTGAAGCTTTCTTT. Protein product: CASSSGTGSTEAFF. The rearrangement links TRBV5-1 to TRBJ1-1; tentative D call: TRBD1 (6 bases). The CDR3 is 14 residues long. V shed 3 bases and J shed 4 bases, with 13 bases lying between them. CDR1 and CDR2 (germline): SGHRS, YFSETQ.

The chain has TRBV6-1 and TRBJ2-3; 11 positions match TRBD2. This CDR3 contains 15 residues. CDR1 is MNHNS and CDR2 is SASEGT in the germline V gene. Unmatched junction bases numbered 2, after V lost 3 bases and J lost 3 bases. DNA for the CDR3: TGTGCCAGCAGTGAGACTAGCGGGGCAACAGATACGCAGTATTTT. The encoded protein is CASSETSGATDTQYF.

This clone has only a few counts. The chain uses TRBV5-8 and TRBJ1-5; no definite D call. The CDR3 is 16 amino acids. V was cut by 0 bases and J by 6 bases, with 16 bases left in between. Germline loops: CDR1 SGHTS, CDR2 YDEGEE. CDR3 sequence reads: CASSLATNPAGQPQHF. The CDR3 nucleotides are TGTGCCAGCAGCTTGGCCACAAATCCGGCGGGTCAGCCCCAGCATTTT.

The chain uses TRBV6-4 and TRBJ2-3; 9 nucleotides match TRBD1. The CDR3 extends over 15 amino acids. The V segment lost 2 bases and the J segment 5 bases; nucleotides outside the gene matches: 5. Germline CDR1 is MRHNA and CDR2 is SNTAGT. The CDR3 region has the DNA TGTGCCAGCAGTGACATGGGACAGGGTGTAGATACGCAGTATTTT. It yields the protein CASSDMGQGVDTQYF.

V gene TRBV19 combines with J gene TRBJ2-2; 12 bases fit TRBD2. The germline CDR1 and CDR2 sequences are LNHDA and SQIVND (reference sequence). With V trimmed by 11 bases and J by 6 bases, 4 bases remained unmatched. CDR3 length: 13 residues. CDR3 protein: CALAGGLAGELFF. The CDR3 DNA sequence: TGTGCCCTAGCGGGAGGGCTGGCCGGGGAGCTGTTTTTT.

The genes are TRBV28 and TRBJ2-5, with a weak D call TRBD2 (5 bases). The germline V gene has CDR1 MDHEN and CDR2 SYDVKM. Between the trimmed V and J ends, which lost 5 bases and 10 bases, there was a span of 11 bases. CDR3 length equals 11 residues. The CDR3 DNA is TGTGCCAGCAGTGAACCCCGGGGCCAGTACTTC. It translates to CASSEPRGQYF.

This chain links TRBV5-1 with TRBJ1-3, with D perhaps matching TRBD1 (6 bases). Trimming removed 0 bases at V and 0 bases at J, with 10 bases between. CDR1 and CDR2 from the germline V gene are SGHRS and YFSETQ. CDR3 length: 16 amino acids. The CDR3 spells CASSLGGGYSGNTIYF. In DNA, the CDR3 is TGCGCCAGCAGCTTGGGAGGGGGTTACTCTGGAAACACCATATATTTT.

Notes on this clone: Other DNA sequences within the sample encode an identical CDR3. The chain employs TRBV5-4 and TRBJ1-5, with 9 nucleotides matching TRBD1. The germline V gene has CDR1 SGHNT and CDR2 YYREEE (reference sequence). Losses at the gene ends were 0 bases for V and 4 bases for J; bases not matched to a gene: 5. This CDR3 contains 16 residues. DNA for the CDR3: TGTGCCAGCAGCTTGGCGGGACAGGGTGGGAATCAGCCCCAGCATTTT. Its translation: CASSLAGQGGNQPQHF.

V and J are TRBV7-9 and TRBJ2-1, with D possibly matching TRBD1 (5 bases). The CDR3 spans 15 residues. V lost 5 bases, J lost 10 bases, and 21 bases lay in between. Germline assignment: CDR1 SEHNR and CDR2 FQNEAQ (reference sequence). The CDR3 protein is CASSLGARSDSEQFF. The DNA for the CDR3 is TGTGCCAGCAGCCTAGGTGCTCGGAGCGACAGCGAGCAGTTCTTC. The entire variable domain, with the rest obtained from reference TRBV7-9 and TRBJ2-1, is as follows: DTGVSQNPRHKITKRGQNVTFRCDPISEHNRLYWYRQTLGQGPEFLTYFQNEAQLEKSRLLSDRFSAERPKGSFSTLEIQRTEQGDSAMYLCASSLGARSDSEQFFGPGTRLTVL.

The genes are TRBV24-1 and TRBJ1-5; perhaps TRBD1 as D (5 bases). The CDR3 extends over 16 amino acids. Germline V gene data show CDR1 as KGHDR and CDR2 as SFDVKD. V lost 3 bases to trimming and J lost 5 bases, with 16 bases between them. CDR3 in DNA: TGTGCCACCAGTGATACTGGGACTGGGGATTATCAGCCCCAGCATTTT. Translating it yields CATSDTGTGDYQPQHF.

The chain combines TRBV10-1 with TRBJ2-5; D is possibly TRBD2 (5 bases). The CDR3 contains 14 residues. The germline V and J ends were trimmed by 4 bases and 3 bases, with 12 bases remaining between them. Germline loops: CDR1 WNHNN, CDR2 SYGVQD (reference sequence). The chain's CDR3 is CASSAGRREETQYF. CDR3 DNA sequence: TGCGCCAGCAGTGCCGGACGGCGGGAAGAGACCCAGTACTTC.

The V call is TRBV5-1, the J call TRBJ2-2, with 8 bases that match TRBD2. Germline CDR1 is SGHRS and CDR2 is YFSETQ. V dropped 9 bases and J dropped 4; count of bases not matched to a gene: 11. CDR3 length equals 15 residues. In DNA, the CDR3 is TGCGCCACTATGAGCGGGAGTCAGGTCACCGGGGAGCTGTTTTTT. This encodes CATMSGSQVTGELFF.

The J gene is TRBJ2-5, the V gene TRBV9, with 12 bases that match TRBD2. J lost 5 bases, V lost 3 bases, and 5 bases had no gene match. Germline CDR1 SGDLS, CDR2 YYNGEE. The CDR3 loop spans 15 amino acids. This CDR3 is CASSAPTSGSETQYF. The DNA for the CDR3 is TGTGCCAGCAGCGCGCCGACTAGCGGGAGTGAGACCCAGTACTTC. The variable domain in full, with the rest retrieved from reference TRBV9 and TRBJ2-5, is DSGVTQTPKHLITATGQRVTLRCSPRSGDLSVYWYQQSLDQGLQFLIQYYNGEERAKGNILERFSAQQFPDLHSELNLSSLELGDSALYFCASSAPTSGSETQYFGPGTRLLVL.

The chain joins TRBV7-3 to TRBJ2-3; 8 positions agree with TRBD1. The CDR3 has 14 amino acids. The V gene end was trimmed by 2 bases and the J gene end by 5 bases; junction bases not matched to a gene: 3. Germline CDR1 and CDR2: SGHTA and FQGTGA. The CDR3: CASSLGTGIDTQYF. The CDR3 DNA sequence: TGTGCCAGCAGCTTAGGGACAGGAATAGATACGCAGTATTTT.

The genes are TRBV24-1 and TRBJ2-1; D uncertain. The CDR3 extends over 12 amino acids. The V and J ends lost 6 bases and 15 bases respectively, with 17 bases between them. Germline loops: CDR1 KGHDR, CDR2 SFDVKD. The DNA for the CDR3 is TGTGCCACCAGTCGATTAGAAACCATCCTGTTCTTC. As protein: CATSRLETILFF.

The gene calls are TRBV6-4 and TRBJ1-2, with a tentative D call TRBD1 (5 bases). Trimming removed 2 bases from V and 6 bases from J, with 16 bases in between. The length of the CDR3 is 15 residues. CDR1 and CDR2 (germline): MRHNA, SNTAGT. CDR3 sequence: CASSDAPGGGNGYTF. As DNA, the CDR3 is TGTGCCAGCAGTGACGCTCCCGGGGGAGGGAATGGCTACACCTTC.

DNA for the CDR3: TGTGCCAGCAGCCGCTGGACAGGGGGCTTGGACTATGGCTACACCTTC. Protein product: CASSRWTGGLDYGYTF. The V call is TRBV14, the J call TRBJ1-2; 11 bases align to TRBD1. Germline V CDR1 and CDR2: SGHDN, FVKESK. V dropped 4 bases and J dropped 3; count of bases not matched to a gene: 7. The CDR3 contains 16 residues.

The chain links TRBV28 to TRBJ2-7; the match to TRBD2 covers 7 bases. J gave up 4 bases and V 10 bases, and 7 bases lay outside the gene matches. This CDR3 comprises 12 residues. The germline V gene encodes CDR1 MDHEN and CDR2 SYDVKM. CDR3 loop: CATSGTTYEQYV. DNA for the CDR3: TGTGCCACTTCGGGGACTACTTACGAGCAGTACGTC.

The V and J genes are TRBV2 and TRBJ1-3; D is undetermined. V lost 6 bases and J 0 bases, leaving 18 bases between the germline ends. The germline V gene has CDR1 SNHLY and CDR2 FYNNEI. The CDR3 runs to 17 residues. The CDR3 reads CASSTPDWEASGNTIYF. In DNA form, the CDR3 reads TGTGCCAGCAGCACACCGGATTGGGAGGCCTCTGGAAACACCATATATTTT.

In regard to this clone: The germline gene is not matched at one end of the junction; a read error may be the cause. The rearrangement joins TRBV10-1 to TRBJ2-1; D may be TRBD2 (5 bases). The CDR3 totals 14 residues. Germline assignment: CDR1 WNHNN and CDR2 SYGVQD (reference sequence). DNA for the CDR3: TGCGCCAGCAGTGAGTCTCCTAGCAGCGATGAACAGTTCTTC. Its protein product is CASSESPSSDEQFF.

The chain's CDR3 is CASSLGGFGGPNKRAFF. DNA for the CDR3: TGTGCCAGCAGCTTGGGAGGGTTCGGGGGGCCTAATAAAAGAGCTTTCTTT. V gene TRBV5-6 combines with J gene TRBJ1-1; D is possibly TRBD1 (6 bases). V gave up 0 bases and J gave up 10 bases, with 25 bases separating them. Germline CDR1 and CDR2: SGHDT and YYEEEE. The CDR3 contains 17 residues. Full variable domain (missing parts from reference TRBV5-6 and TRBJ1-1): DAGVTQSPTHLIKTRGQQVTLRCSPKSGHDTVSWYQQALGQGPQFIFQYYEEEERQRGNFPDRFSGHQFPNYSSELNVNALLLGDSALYLCASSLGGFGGPNKRAFFGQGTRLTVV.

The rearrangement joins TRBV28 to TRBJ2-7, with 8 bases identical to TRBD1. The CDR3 is 15 amino acids. V shed 3 bases, J shed 0 bases, and the junction held 4 bases outside the gene matches. Germline V gives CDR1 MDHEN, CDR2 SYDVKM. For the CDR3, the DNA is TGTGCCAGCAGTTTGGGACAGGCGAGCTCCTACGAGCAGTACGTC. Protein: CASSLGQASSYEQYV.

The genes are TRBV30 and TRBJ1-2; the match to TRBD1 covers 9 bases. V lost 1 base and J lost 3; bases outside the gene matches: 6. CDR3 size: 15 residues. Germline lookup yields CDR1 GTSNPN and CDR2 SVGIG (reference sequence). The CDR3 nucleotides are TGTGCCTGGAGTGCAGGGACAGGGAGTTACTATGGCTACACCTTC. This sequence encodes CAWSAGTGSYYGYTF. Using reference TRBV30 and TRBJ1-2 for the parts outside the CDR3, the full variable domain is SQTIHQWPATLVQPVGSPLSLECTVEGTSNPNLYWYRQAAGRGLQLLFYSVGIGQISSEVPQNLSASRPQDRQFILSSKKLLLSDSGFYLCAWSAGTGSYYGYTFGSGTRLTVV.

The chain combines TRBV29-1 with TRBJ2-3, with 13 nucleotides matching TRBD2. V was pared by 4 bases and J by 2 bases, with 6 bases of the junction left unmatched. The germline gives CDR1 SQVTM, CDR2 ANQGSEA. The CDR3 length is 16 residues. Written as DNA, the CDR3 is TGCAGCGTTGGGGGGACTAGCGGGGTAGCCACAGATACGCAGTATTTT. Protein sequence: CSVGGTSGVATDTQYF.

This sequence joins TRBV11-3 and TRBJ2-1; unclear D gene. The germline V gene encodes CDR1 SGHNT and CDR2 YENEEA. The CDR3 runs to 13 residues. The V and J ends lost 7 bases and 4 bases respectively, with 11 bases between them. CDR3 bases: TGTGCCAGCACTGACTTGACTTACAATGAGCAGTTCTTC. Its translation is CASTDLTYNEQFF.

This chain joins TRBV27 and TRBJ2-3, with D tentatively TRBD1 (6 bases). This CDR3 has 11 residues. CDR1 and CDR2 (germline): MNHEY, SMNVEV (reference sequence). The V end was cut by 7 bases, the J end by 4 bases, with 6 bases between. CDR3: CASTGADTQYF. CDR3 nucleotide sequence: TGTGCCAGCACAGGGGCAGATACGCAGTATTTT.

The J gene is TRBJ2-1, the V gene TRBV9; TRBD1 might be the D (6 bases). This CDR3 comprises 14 residues. V was cut by 0 bases and J by 2 bases, with 6 bases left in between. Germline CDR1 SGDLS, CDR2 YYNGEE. In DNA form, the CDR3 reads TGTGCCAGCAGCGTAGGGACAGCCTACAATGAGCAGTTCTTC. Its translation is CASSVGTAYNEQFF.

The chain recombines TRBV30 with TRBJ1-1; TRBD1 matches at 7 bases. This CDR3 is built from 15 residues. V was pared by 0 bases and J by 0 bases, with 4 bases of the junction left unmatched. Germline V gene lookup returns CDR1 GTSNPN and CDR2 SVGIG (reference sequence). The CDR3 DNA reads as TGTGCCTGGAGTGTACGGGGACAGTTGAACACTGAAGCTTTCTTT. This encodes CAWSVRGQLNTEAFF. The complete variable domain, with remaining parts taken from reference TRBV30 and TRBJ1-1, reads SQTIHQWPATLVQPVGSPLSLECTVEGTSNPNLYWYRQAAGRGLQLLFYSVGIGQISSEVPQNLSASRPQDRQFILSSKKLLLSDSGFYLCAWSVRGQLNTEAFFGQGTRLTVV.

The chain carries TRBV2 and TRBJ1-6; D is perhaps TRBD1 (6 bases). The CDR3 sequence is 19 residues long. The germline gives CDR1 SNHLY, CDR2 FYNNEI. Trimming stripped 6 bases from V and 0 bases from J, with 21 bases between. In DNA, the CDR3 is TGTGCCAGCAGGGGGGCCCGAGGCGGTGGGAGCTCCTATAATTCACCCCTCCACTTT. As protein: CASRGARGGGSSYNSPLHF.

The chain links TRBV6-5 to TRBJ1-2; 11 bases agree with TRBD1. J lost 3 bases, V lost 7 bases, and 7 bases had no gene match. The CDR3 loop spans 15 amino acids. Germline lookup yields CDR1 MNHEY and CDR2 SVGAGI. CDR3 sequence: CASNPRTGGDYGYTF. The CDR3, as DNA: TGTGCCAGCAATCCACGGACAGGGGGCGACTATGGCTACACCTTC.